One sample yielded the 11 T cell receptor beta chains listed below, sequenced in a study of response to subunit inactivated influenza vaccine. A single record per CDR3 protein comes from TCRdb applying MiXCR to the RT-PCR reads. The sample has more than 200,000 distinct CDR3 sequences, 9% to 15% seen once. The material was non-naive T cells sorted from PBMCs, obtained 14 to 15 days before vaccination. The receptors were gathered from a man aged 45 to 65 who received an inactivated influenza vaccine.

This clonotype was detected only a few times. V and J are TRBV19 and TRBJ2-2, with D hard to call. From germline, CDR1 is LNHDA and CDR2 SQIVND (reference sequence). The CDR3 consists of 12 residues. The V end was cut by 5 bases, the J end by 4 bases, with 5 bases between. The CDR3 coding sequence is TGTGCCAGTAGTCTTTTCACCGGGGAGCTGTTTTTT. It specifies CASSLFTGELFF.

This clonotype was seen many times. This chain uses TRBV2 with TRBJ2-7; D gene ambiguous. CDR1 SNHLY and CDR2 FYNNEI come from the germline V gene. The CDR3 sequence is 14 residues long. Trimming pared 3 bases from V and 5 bases from J, leaving 14 bases between. CDR3 nucleotides: TGTGCCAGCAGTGATGATCTGGGTTTCAACGAGCAGTACTTC. Translation gives CASSDDLGFNEQYF.

This clonotype occurred a few times. V gene TRBV12-3 or TRBV12-4 combines with J gene TRBJ2-2; 7 nucleotides align to TRBD1. The junction had 7 bases not matched to a gene; V was cut back by 5 bases and J by 4 bases. The CDR3 has 15 residues. The CDR3 coding sequence is TGTGCCAGCAGTCGAGGGGGCGCGGGCACCGGGGAGCTGTTTTTT. Its translation is CASSRGGAGTGELFF.

CDR3 sequence: CASSAQGLAGTDTQYF. The CDR3 coding sequence is TGCGCCAGCAGCGCGCAAGGACTAGCGGGCACAGATACGCAGTATTTT. The chain employs TRBV5-1 and TRBJ2-3; TRBD2 aligns across 10 bases. J was trimmed by 1 base and V by 4 bases; bases with no gene match: 6. Germline V gene sequence: CDR1 SGHRS, CDR2 YFSETQ. This CDR3 spans 16 amino acids.

This clonotype has at least ten counts. This rearrangement joins TRBV12-3 or TRBV12-4 to TRBJ1-3; no definite D call. This CDR3 is built from 11 residues. Trimming took off 6 bases at V and 0 bases at J, with 0 bases between the two ends. The CDR3 bases are TGTGCCAGCAGCTCTGGAAACACCATATATTTT. Protein sequence: CASSSGNTIYF.

The genes are TRBV7-2 and TRBJ2-5; D is possibly TRBD2 (6 bases). The germline gives CDR1 SGHTA, CDR2 FQGNSA. CDR3 length equals 15 residues. Trimming left V 7 bases short and J 5 bases short, with 20 bases between. CDR3 sequence (DNA): TGTGCCAGCACTCTGGGGGGACCAGTGGGGGAGACCCAGTACTTC. This gives the protein CASTLGGPVGETQYF.

This clonotype occurred a few times. This chain joins TRBV7-3 and TRBJ2-1; perhaps D is TRBD1 or TRBD2 (5 bases each). Germline V gene data show CDR1 as SGHTA and CDR2 as FQGTGA. The V gene lost 0 bases and the J gene lost 0 bases, with 15 bases spanning the gap. The CDR3 has 18 amino acids. Here the CDR3 DNA reads TGTGCCAGCAGCTTAACCCCCGGGGCCTCCGGCTCCTACAATGAGCAGTTCTTC. It codes for CASSLTPGASGSYNEQFF.

A few counts support this clonotype. V and J are TRBV7-3 and TRBJ2-2, with D perhaps matching TRBD1 (6 bases). The V end lost 1 base, the J end lost 7 bases, and 13 bases lay between the germline ends. Looked up from germline, CDR1 is SGHTA and CDR2 is FQGTGA. The CDR3 extends over 15 amino acids. The CDR3 region is CASSLNRDSGGELFF. The DNA of the CDR3 is TGTGCCAGCAGCTTAAACAGGGATTCGGGCGGGGAGCTGTTTTTT.

V usage is TRBV10-3 and J usage is TRBJ2-3; 7 nucleotides line up with TRBD1. This CDR3 contains 17 residues. V gave up 0 bases and J gave up 1 base; unmatched junction bases: 7. Germline V lookup: CDR1 ENHRY, CDR2 SYGVKD. The CDR3 sequence: CAISESTGRQGTDTQYF. As DNA, the CDR3 is TGTGCCATCAGTGAGTCGACAGGGAGACAGGGCACAGATACGCAGTATTTT.

Many counts were recorded for this clonotype. The V gene is TRBV12-3 or TRBV12-4, the J gene TRBJ2-3; tentatively, D is TRBD2 (5 bases). The germline V and J ends were trimmed by 5 bases and 11 bases, with 11 bases remaining between them. The CDR3 sequence is 11 residues long. The chain's CDR3 is CASSQGLLQYF. The DNA for the CDR3 is TGTGCCAGCAGTCAAGGACTGCTGCAGTATTTT.

This clonotype was counted many times. The chain combines TRBV11-1 with TRBJ2-2, with 7 bases identical to TRBD1. The CDR3 extends over 15 amino acids. The germline CDR1 and CDR2 sequences are SGHAT and FQDESV (reference sequence). The V and J ends lost 4 bases and 1 base, in that order; junction bases with no gene match: 3. The CDR3 region is CASSSRQGNTGELFF. The DNA for the CDR3 is TGTGCCAGCAGCTCTCGACAGGGGAACACCGGGGAGCTGTTTTTT. Full variable domain (remainder filled in from reference TRBV11-1 and TRBJ2-2): EAEVAQSPRYKITEKSQAVAFWCDPISGHATLYWYRQILGQGPELLVQFQDESVVDDSQLPKDRFSAERLKGVDSTLKIQPAELGDSAMYLCASSSRQGNTGELFFGEGSRLTVL.